This T cell receptor (beta chain) was captured in a study of blood T cell repertoires in COVID-19. The overall study: The origin of the acute and convalescent COVID-19 samples was the United States, Italy and Spain. From T cells, B-cell-depleted T cells, or PBMCs came the material, which was cDNA or gDNA.

TCRdb's table, derived via immunoSEQ multiplex PCR, lists solely in-frame clones and lacks some. The data show fewer than 120,000 clones, with roughly four fifths seen just once and 15% to 20% held by the top ten. Losses at the gene ends were 5 bases for V and 6 bases for J; bases not matched to a gene: 6. The CDR3 extends over 14 amino acids. The germline gives CDR1 MDHEN, CDR2 SYDVKM. The gene calls are TRBV28 and TRBJ2-3; 9 nucleotides match TRBD1. The receptor comes from a woman aged 55-75 years with acute or convalescent COVID-19. Specimen: peripheral blood. In nucleotides, the CDR3 is TGTGCCAGCAGTAACAGGGGGCGCGTGGATACGCAGTATTTT. Its translation: CASSNRGRVDTQYF.